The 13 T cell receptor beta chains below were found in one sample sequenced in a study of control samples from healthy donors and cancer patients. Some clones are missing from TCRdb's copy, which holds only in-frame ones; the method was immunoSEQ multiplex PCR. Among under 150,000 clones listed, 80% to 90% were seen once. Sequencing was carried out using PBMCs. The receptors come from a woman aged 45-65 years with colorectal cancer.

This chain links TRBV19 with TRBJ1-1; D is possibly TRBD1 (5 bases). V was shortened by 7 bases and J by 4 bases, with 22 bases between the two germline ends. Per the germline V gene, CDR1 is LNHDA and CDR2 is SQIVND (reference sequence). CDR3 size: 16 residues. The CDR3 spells CASTGRVSARGTEAFF. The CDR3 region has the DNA TGTGCCAGTACAGGCAGGGTTTCGGCGAGGGGCACTGAAGCTTTCTTT.

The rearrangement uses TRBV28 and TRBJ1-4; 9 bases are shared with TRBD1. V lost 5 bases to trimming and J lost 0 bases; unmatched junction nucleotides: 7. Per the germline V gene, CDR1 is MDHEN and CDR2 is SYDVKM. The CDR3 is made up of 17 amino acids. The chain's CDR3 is CASSLPGTGTTNEKLFF. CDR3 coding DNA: TGTGCCAGCAGTCTACCCGGGACAGGGACAACTAATGAAAAACTGTTTTTT. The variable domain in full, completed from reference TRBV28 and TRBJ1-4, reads DVKVTQSSRYLVKRTGEKVFLECVQDMDHENMFWYRQDPGLGLRLIYFSYDVKMKEKGDIPEGYSVSREKKERFSLILESASTNQTSMYLCASSLPGTGTTNEKLFFGSGTQLSVL.

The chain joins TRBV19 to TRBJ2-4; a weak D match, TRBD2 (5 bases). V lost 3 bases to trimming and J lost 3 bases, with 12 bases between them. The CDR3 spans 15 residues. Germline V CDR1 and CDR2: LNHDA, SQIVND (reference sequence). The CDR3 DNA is TGTGCCAGTAGTATGAGGGCCCGGGGCAAAAACATTCAGTACTTC. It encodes CASSMRARGKNIQYF.

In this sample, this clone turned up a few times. The CDR3 region is CASSLLGQPQHF. CDR3 DNA: TGTGCCAGTAGTCTTCTTGGACAGCCCCAGCATTTT. The genes are TRBV19 and TRBJ1-5; D ambiguous. Germline-derived CDR1 and CDR2 are LNHDA and SQIVND (reference sequence). Trimming stripped 5 bases from V and 7 bases from J, with 9 bases between. The CDR3 is 12 residues long.

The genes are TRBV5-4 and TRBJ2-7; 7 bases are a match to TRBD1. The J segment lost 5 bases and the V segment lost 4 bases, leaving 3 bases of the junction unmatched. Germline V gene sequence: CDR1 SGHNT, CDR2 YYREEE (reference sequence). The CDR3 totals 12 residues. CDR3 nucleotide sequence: TGTGCCAGCAGCCCTGGACAGGACGAGCAGTACTTC. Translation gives CASSPGQDEQYF. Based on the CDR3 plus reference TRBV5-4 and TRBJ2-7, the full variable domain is ETGVTQSPTHLIKTRGQQVTLRCSSQSGHNTVSWYQQALGQGPQFIFQYYREEENGRGNFPPRFSGLQFPNYSSELNVNALELDDSALYLCASSPGQDEQYFGPGTRLTVT.

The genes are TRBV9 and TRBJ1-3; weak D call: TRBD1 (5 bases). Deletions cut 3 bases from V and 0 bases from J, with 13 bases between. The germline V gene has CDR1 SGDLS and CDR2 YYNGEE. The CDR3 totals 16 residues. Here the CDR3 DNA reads TGTGCCAGCAGCGCGTCCGGACACACCTCTGGAAACACCATATATTTT. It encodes CASSASGHTSGNTIYF.

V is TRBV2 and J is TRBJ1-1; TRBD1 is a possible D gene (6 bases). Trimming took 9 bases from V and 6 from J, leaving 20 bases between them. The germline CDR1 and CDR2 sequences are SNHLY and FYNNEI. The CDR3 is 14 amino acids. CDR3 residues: CARTGSRSNAEAFF. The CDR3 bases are TGTGCCAGAACAGGGTCACGGAGCAACGCTGAAGCTTTCTTT.

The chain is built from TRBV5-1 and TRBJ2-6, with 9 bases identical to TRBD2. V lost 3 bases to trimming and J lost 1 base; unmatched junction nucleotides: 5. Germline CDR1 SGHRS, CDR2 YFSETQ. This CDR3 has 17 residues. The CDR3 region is CASSSRGGASGANVLTF. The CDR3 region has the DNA TGCGCCAGCAGCTCTCGCGGGGGGGCATCTGGGGCCAACGTCCTGACTTTC.

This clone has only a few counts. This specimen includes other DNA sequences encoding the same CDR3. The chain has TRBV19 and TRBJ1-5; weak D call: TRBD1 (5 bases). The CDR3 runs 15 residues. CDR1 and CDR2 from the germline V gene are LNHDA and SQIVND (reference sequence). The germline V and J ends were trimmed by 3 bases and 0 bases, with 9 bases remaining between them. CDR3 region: CASSMRGSSNQPQHF. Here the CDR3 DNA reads TGTGCCAGTAGTATGAGGGGAAGTAGCAATCAGCCCCAGCATTTT.

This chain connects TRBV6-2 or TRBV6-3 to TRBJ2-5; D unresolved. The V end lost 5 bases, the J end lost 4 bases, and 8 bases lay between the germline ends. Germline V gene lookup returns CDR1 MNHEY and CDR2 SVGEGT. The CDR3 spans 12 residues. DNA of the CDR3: TGTGCCAGCAGTCCCAGTGGAGAGACCCAGTACTTC. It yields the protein CASSPSGETQYF.

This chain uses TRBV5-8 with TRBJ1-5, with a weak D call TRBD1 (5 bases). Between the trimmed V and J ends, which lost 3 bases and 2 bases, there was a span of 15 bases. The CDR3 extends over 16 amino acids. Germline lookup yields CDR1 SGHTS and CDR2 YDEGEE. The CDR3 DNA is TGTGCCAGCAGCTCTGAGCAGGGACCTGGCAATCAGCCCCAGCATTTT. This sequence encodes CASSSEQGPGNQPQHF.

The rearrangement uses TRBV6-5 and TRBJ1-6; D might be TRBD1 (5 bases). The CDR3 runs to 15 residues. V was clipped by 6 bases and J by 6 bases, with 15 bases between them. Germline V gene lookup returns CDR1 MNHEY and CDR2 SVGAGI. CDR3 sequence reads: CASRVGPGGNSPLHF. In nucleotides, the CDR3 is TGTGCCAGCAGGGTCGGACCGGGGGGTAATTCACCCCTCCACTTT.

The CDR3 loop reads CASSQGSTSNQPQHF. The CDR3 coding sequence is TGTGCCAGCAGCCAAGGCTCAACCAGCAATCAGCCCCAGCATTTT. V is TRBV3-1 (or the pseudogene TRBV3-2) and J is TRBJ1-5; D gene unclear. CDR1 is LGHDT, CDR2 YNNKEL, per germline (reference sequence). This CDR3 has 15 amino acids. The germline V and J ends were trimmed by 1 base and 1 base, with 8 bases remaining between them.